This TCR beta chain was obtained from a study of T cell repertoires in cytomegalovirus infection (dated by TCRdb to 2018 to 2020). About the full investigation: The HLA type of each donor mattered for the analysis, because public TCR beta signatures pointed to carriage of CMV infection along with the matching HLA type.

The CDR3 spans 16 residues, from the cysteine through the phenylalanine. The DNA shown is the 48-base CDR3, in frame from base 1. V drops 4 bases and J drops 3 bases, leaving 18 bases in between. From a lookup of the germline V gene, CDR1 and CDR2 are SGHVS and FQNEAQ. In this sample, this clonotype turned up many times. No antigen is known for it. No quality values exist for individual bases; no much larger clone is one base distant. The sample was run on an Illumina HiSeq 1500. The public reads were reanalyzed by TCRdb: fastp trimming at Q25, MiXCR alignment, in-frame beta chains only. Rows are unified per CDR3 protein, each entry keeping the most common DNA and genes. The sample table contains roughly 280,000 distinct CDR3 sequences; only one count was recorded for roughly 15% of them. Together, the top ten hold 8.8% of the sample. The research as a whole found: The ex vivo response was dominated by HLA-C-restricted CMV-specific TCR beta clonotypes, which also provided the single most frequent clonotype in two of eight donors. In both this cohort and an independent roughly 330-donor cohort, the cumulative frequency of public TCR beta family members distinguished carriers of CMV infection plus the relevant HLA type.

The V and J genes are TRBV7-8 and TRBJ1-1; TRBD1 is a possible D gene, resting on 5 matching bases. The sequence came from a human donor in good health (CMV status not recorded). Some clones in this sample may be carry-over from other donors' samples. The sequenced sample consisted of PBMCs. The CDR3 loop reads CASSYPKGGGHTEAFF. The DNA sequence reads TGTGCCAGCAGCTACCCGAAAGGCGGGGGACACACTGAAGCTTTCTTT.